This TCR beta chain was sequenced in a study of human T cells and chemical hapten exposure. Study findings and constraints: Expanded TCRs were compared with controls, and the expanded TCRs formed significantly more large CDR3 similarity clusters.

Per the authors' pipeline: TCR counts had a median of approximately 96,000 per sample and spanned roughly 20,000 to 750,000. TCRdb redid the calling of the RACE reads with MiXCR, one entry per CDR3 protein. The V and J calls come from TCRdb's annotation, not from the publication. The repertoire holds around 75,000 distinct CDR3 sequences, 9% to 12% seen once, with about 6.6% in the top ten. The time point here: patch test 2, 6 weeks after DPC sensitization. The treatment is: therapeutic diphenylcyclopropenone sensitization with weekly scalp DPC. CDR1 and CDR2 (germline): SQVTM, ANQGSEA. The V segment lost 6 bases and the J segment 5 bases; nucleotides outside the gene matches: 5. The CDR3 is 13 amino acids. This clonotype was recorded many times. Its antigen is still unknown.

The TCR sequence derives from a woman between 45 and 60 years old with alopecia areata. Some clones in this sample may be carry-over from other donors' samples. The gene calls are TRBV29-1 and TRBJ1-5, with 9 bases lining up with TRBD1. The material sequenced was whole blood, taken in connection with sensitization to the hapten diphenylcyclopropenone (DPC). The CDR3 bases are TGCAGCGTCGGGGGACAGGGCGATCAGCCCCAGCATTTT. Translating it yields CSVGGQGDQPQHF.